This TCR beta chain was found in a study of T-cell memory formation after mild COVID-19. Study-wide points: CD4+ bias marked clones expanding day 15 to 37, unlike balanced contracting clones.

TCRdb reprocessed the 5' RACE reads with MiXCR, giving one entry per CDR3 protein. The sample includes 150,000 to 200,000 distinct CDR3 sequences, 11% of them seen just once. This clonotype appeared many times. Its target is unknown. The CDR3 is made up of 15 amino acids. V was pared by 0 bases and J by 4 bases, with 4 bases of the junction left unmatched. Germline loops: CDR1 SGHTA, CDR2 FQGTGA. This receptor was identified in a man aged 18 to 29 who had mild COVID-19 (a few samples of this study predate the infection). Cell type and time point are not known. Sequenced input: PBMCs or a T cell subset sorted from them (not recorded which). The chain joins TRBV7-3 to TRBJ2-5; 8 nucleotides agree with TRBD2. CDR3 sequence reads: CASSLTGGAGETQYF. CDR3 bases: TGTGCCAGCAGCTTAACCGGGGGGGCAGGAGAGACCCAGTACTTC.